A single sample gave rise to the 21 T cell receptor beta chains below, sequenced in a study of regulatory T cells in long-lasting Graves disease. Investigators prepared the TCR beta libraries by applying iRepertoire HTBI primers and Arm-PCR of CDR3 regions. TCRdb processed the multiplex PCR reads anew with MiXCR; each CDR3 protein has one entry. The data hold 410,000 or so distinct CDR3 sequences, with about 15% observed a single time. Time point denoted: newly diagnosed GD, antithyroid drugs for less than 3 months. From RNA extracted from PBMCs, the TCR library was made. This sample was also put to use in a study of T cells in Graves' hyperthyroidism and ophthalmopathy.

Sequenced here: peripheral blood mononuclear cells (PBMCs), sampled at new diagnosis, from a patient treated with antithyroid drugs. These receptors originate from a woman in her twenties or thirties with Graves disease.

In this sample, this clonotype turned up many times. The chain is built from TRBV6-9 and TRBJ2-1; perhaps D is TRBD1 or TRBD2 (5 bases each). CDR1 and CDR2 (germline): MNHGY, SVAAGI. This CDR3 has 18 residues. V was shortened by 3 bases and J by 8 bases, with 26 bases between the two germline ends. CDR3: CASSYSGLSAPRGDEQFF. The DNA of the CDR3 is TGTGCCAGCAGTTACTCAGGTCTTTCGGCCCCCCGAGGGGATGAGCAGTTCTTC.

Ten or more counts support this clonotype. This sequence joins TRBV15 and TRBJ2-5, with 9 bases lining up with TRBD2. From germline, CDR1 is LNHNV and CDR2 YYDKDF (reference sequence). Unmatched junction bases numbered 18, after V lost 5 bases and J lost 5 bases. CDR3 length: 18 amino acids. The CDR3 DNA is TGTGCCACCAGCGCCATCCCTCTGATTAGCGGGAGTTGGGAGACCCAGTACTTC. Its protein is CATSAIPLISGSWETQYF.

This clonotype showed up many times. The chain carries TRBV5-1 and TRBJ2-7, with a weak D call TRBD2 (6 bases). Germline loops: CDR1 SGHRS, CDR2 YFSETQ. The CDR3 loop spans 12 amino acids. Trimming removed 6 bases from V and 8 bases from J, with 15 bases in between. Here the CDR3 DNA reads TGCGCCAGCACCCCGAACGGAGGGCAGCAGTACTTC. This sequence encodes CASTPNGGQQYF.

This clonotype was counted ten times or more. The genes are TRBV20-1 and TRBJ2-1; 7 bases agree with TRBD2. The V and J ends lost 1 base and 8 bases, in that order; junction bases with no gene match: 5. This CDR3 region has 13 residues. The germline V gene encodes CDR1 DFQATT and CDR2 SNEGSKA (reference sequence). The CDR3 sequence is CSARATSDYEQFF. CDR3 DNA: TGCAGTGCTAGAGCAACTAGCGACTATGAGCAGTTCTTC.

The gene calls are TRBV12-3 or TRBV12-4 and TRBJ2-7; D unclear. The CDR3 is made up of 11 amino acids. V gave up 6 bases and J gave up 5 bases, with 8 bases separating them. The CDR3 DNA reads as TGTGCCAGCAGCCCGGCCAACGAGCAGTACTTC. Protein product: CASSPANEQYF.

J is TRBJ2-1 and V is TRBV27, with TRBD1 identical over 7 bases. Germline values: CDR1 MNHEY, CDR2 SMNVEV (reference sequence). The CDR3 covers 19 residues. The junction had 24 bases not matched to a gene; V was cut back by 8 bases and J by 5 bases. CDR3 region: CASRSRGDSQRRPDNEQFF. CDR3 nucleotides: TGTGCCAGCCGTTCCCGAGGGGACAGTCAAAGGAGGCCCGACAATGAGCAGTTCTTC.

The V gene is TRBV4-1, the J gene TRBJ1-3, with D hard to call. CDR1 is MGHRA and CDR2 is YSYEKL in the germline V gene. V lost 1 base, J lost 0 bases, and 10 bases lay in between. The CDR3 spans 16 residues. CDR3 sequence: CASSQVAGPSGNTIYF. In nucleotides, the CDR3 is TGCGCCAGCAGCCAAGTGGCAGGACCCTCTGGAAACACCATATATTTT.

This clonotype was observed many times. V and J are TRBV5-1 and TRBJ2-2; D perhaps matches TRBD2 (6 bases). CDR1 and CDR2 from the germline V gene are SGHRS and YFSETQ. V was shortened by 7 bases and J by 0 bases, with 10 bases between the two germline ends. The CDR3 sequence is 14 residues long. CDR3 amino acids: CASGGTANTGELFF. CDR3 in DNA: TGCGCCAGCGGCGGGACGGCGAACACCGGGGAGCTGTTTTTT. The whole variable domain, filled in from reference TRBV5-1 and TRBJ2-2, reads KAGVTQTPRYLIKTRGQQVTLSCSPISGHRSVSWYQQTPGQGLQFLFEYFSETQRNKGNFPGRFSGRQFSNSRSEMNVSTLELGDSALYLCASGGTANTGELFFGEGSRLTVL.

This clonotype appeared a single time. This chain links TRBV4-1 with TRBJ2-1; TRBD2 is a possible D gene (5 bases). V was pared by 4 bases and J by 7 bases, with 17 bases between. Germline values: CDR1 MGHRA, CDR2 YSYEKL. The CDR3 length is 15 residues. The CDR3 bases are TGCGCCAGCAGCCTGCTAGCACGGGGTAGGAATGAGCAGTTCTTC. Amino acid sequence: CASSLLARGRNEQFF.

This clonotype was seen many times. This chain connects TRBV11-2 to TRBJ2-3; D call uncertain. Looked up from germline, CDR1 is SGHAT and CDR2 is FQNNGV. Trimming stripped 2 bases from V and 0 bases from J, with 9 bases between. The CDR3 covers 15 residues. CDR3 in amino acids: CASSLSGPSTDTQYF. Here the CDR3 DNA reads TGTGCCAGCAGCTTATCCGGCCCTAGCACAGATACGCAGTATTTT.

This clonotype appeared a single time. The chain uses TRBV6-5 and TRBJ2-2, with D unclear. This CDR3 has 15 residues. V lost 0 bases, J lost 0 bases, and 5 bases lay in between. CDR1 MNHEY and CDR2 SVGAGI come from the germline V gene. The CDR3 DNA reads TGTGCCAGCAGTTACTCAACTGCGAACACCGGGGAGCTGTTTTTT. This sequence encodes CASSYSTANTGELFF.

There are many counts of this clonotype. The chain joins TRBV30 to TRBJ2-7, with D possibly being TRBD1 (6 bases). Germline values: CDR1 GTSNPN, CDR2 SVGIG (reference sequence). The V end was cut by 3 bases, the J end by 0 bases, with 15 bases between. The CDR3 has 15 residues. The CDR3 DNA reads TGTGCCTGGAGGGGGAATGGACAGAGCTCCTACGAGCAGTACTTC. This gives the protein CAWRGNGQSSYEQYF.

This clonotype was seen repeatedly, ten times or more. The rearrangement joins TRBV6-6 to TRBJ1-4; 7 bases fit TRBD1. CDR1 is MNHNY and CDR2 is SVGAGI in the germline V gene (reference sequence). V gave up 0 bases and J gave up 8 bases; unmatched junction bases: 6. The CDR3 is made up of 15 amino acids. The CDR3 loop reads CASSYSTGREEKLFF. CDR3 bases: TGTGCCAGCAGTTACTCGACAGGGAGGGAAGAAAAACTGTTTTTT.

This clonotype was seen a handful of times. The chain recombines TRBV12-3 or TRBV12-4 with TRBJ1-5; D is undetermined. V lost 3 bases, J lost 0 bases, and 12 bases lay in between. CDR3 length: 16 amino acids. This CDR3 reads CASSFGSLDSNQPQHF. CDR3 sequence (DNA): TGTGCCAGCAGTTTCGGCAGCCTAGATAGCAATCAGCCCCAGCATTTT.

The chain joins TRBV4-1 to TRBJ1-1; TRBD1 matches 9 bases. The CDR3 covers 15 residues. CDR1 MGHRA and CDR2 YSYEKL come from the germline V gene. Losses at the gene ends were 1 base for V and 4 bases for J; bases not matched to a gene: 4. The CDR3 sequence: CASSQGQGGSTEAFF. CDR3 coding DNA: TGCGCCAGCAGCCAAGGACAGGGGGGGAGCACTGAAGCTTTCTTT.

Many counts were recorded for this clonotype. This chain joins TRBV29-1 and TRBJ2-1; the D gene is possibly TRBD1 (6 bases). This CDR3 has 16 residues. Germline loops: CDR1 SQVTM, CDR2 ANQGSEA. Trimming cost V 0 bases and J 5 bases, with 17 bases left between them. The CDR3 DNA sequence: TGCAGCGTTGAAGATTTCTTCGGGAAGGGGGACAATGAGCAGTTCTTC. It is translated as CSVEDFFGKGDNEQFF.

V and J are TRBV7-2 and TRBJ2-2; D might be TRBD2 (6 bases). Trimming shortened V by 5 bases and J by 1 base, and 11 bases separated the two germline ends. This CDR3 contains 15 residues. The germline V gene has CDR1 SGHTA and CDR2 FQGNSA. The CDR3: CASSRERENTGELFF. The DNA of the CDR3 is TGTGCCAGCAGCCGGGAGAGGGAGAACACCGGGGAGCTGTTTTTT.

The V gene is TRBV27, the J gene TRBJ2-4, with a weak D call TRBD2 (6 bases). Deletions cut 6 bases from V and 7 bases from J, with 16 bases between. Germline V lookup: CDR1 MNHEY, CDR2 SMNVEV (reference sequence). This CDR3 region has 14 residues. CDR3 DNA: TGTGCCAGCAGGGGGGGAAGAGGGGTGAACATTCAGTACTTC. It encodes CASRGGRGVNIQYF.

This clonotype was found many times. The chain carries TRBV6-1 and TRBJ2-3, with 8 bases that match TRBD2. From germline, CDR1 is MNHNS and CDR2 SASEGT. There are 15 residues in the CDR3. V shed 8 bases, J shed 3 bases, and the junction held 10 bases outside the gene matches. CDR3 loop: CASGQAGAGTDTQYF. CDR3 bases: TGTGCCAGCGGACAAGCGGGAGCAGGGACAGATACGCAGTATTTT.

This clonotype came up many times. The chain joins TRBV9 to TRBJ2-1, with no clear D. The V gene lost 3 bases and the J gene lost 4 bases, with 8 bases spanning the gap. This CDR3 spans 13 amino acids. Germline V CDR1 and CDR2: SGDLS, YYNGEE. The CDR3 loop reads CASSGGRYNEQFF. The DNA for the CDR3 is TGTGCCAGCAGCGGCGGACGTTACAATGAGCAGTTCTTC.

This sequence joins TRBV11-3 and TRBJ2-6; the D is unclear. V lost 7 bases and J lost 0, with 10 bases in between. The CDR3 extends over 15 amino acids. Germline V CDR1 and CDR2: SGHNT, YENEEA. DNA for the CDR3: TGTGCCAGCACCCCACAAGTCTCTGGGGCCAACGTCCTGACTTTC. Its protein product is CASTPQVSGANVLTF.